This TCR beta chain was captured by sequencing in a study of breast tumors, draining lymph nodes, adjacent tissues. In its sample, this clonotype was seen many times. Its target is not known. TCRdb analysed the multiplex PCR reads with MiXCR anew, one entry per CDR3 protein. The sample has about 230,000 distinct CDR3 sequences; approximately 30% are singletons. Study results and caveats: Tumor TCR diversity was below lymph nodes but above nontumor tissue. Tumor T cell lymph node origin was a supported hypothesis, not proven. Findings are consistent with lymph node origin and intratumoral expansion of most tumor T cells. Compared with basal-like, luminal-like tumors shared significantly more repertoire with nontumor tissue.

Breast cancer patients provided tissue from their axillary draining lymph nodes. V shed 7 bases, J shed 7 bases, and the junction held 9 bases outside the gene matches. CDR3 length: 13 amino acids. CDR1 is GTSNPN and CDR2 is SVGIG in the germline V gene (reference sequence). Sequencing used axillary lymph node tissue. The receptor was derived from a female donor with breast cancer. Some clones in this sample may be carry-over from other donors' samples. V and J are TRBV30 and TRBJ2-2, with 7 bases fitting TRBD1. CDR3 sequence reads: CALSYRGFGELFF. The CDR3 coding sequence is TGTGCCTTAAGCTACAGGGGTTTCGGGGAGCTGTTTTTT. Using reference TRBV30 and TRBJ2-2 for the parts outside the CDR3, the full variable domain is SQTIHQWPATLVQPVGSPLSLECTVEGTSNPNLYWYRQAAGRGLQLLFYSVGIGQISSEVPQNLSASRPQDRQFILSSKKLLLSDSGFYLCALSYRGFGELFFGEGSRLTVL.